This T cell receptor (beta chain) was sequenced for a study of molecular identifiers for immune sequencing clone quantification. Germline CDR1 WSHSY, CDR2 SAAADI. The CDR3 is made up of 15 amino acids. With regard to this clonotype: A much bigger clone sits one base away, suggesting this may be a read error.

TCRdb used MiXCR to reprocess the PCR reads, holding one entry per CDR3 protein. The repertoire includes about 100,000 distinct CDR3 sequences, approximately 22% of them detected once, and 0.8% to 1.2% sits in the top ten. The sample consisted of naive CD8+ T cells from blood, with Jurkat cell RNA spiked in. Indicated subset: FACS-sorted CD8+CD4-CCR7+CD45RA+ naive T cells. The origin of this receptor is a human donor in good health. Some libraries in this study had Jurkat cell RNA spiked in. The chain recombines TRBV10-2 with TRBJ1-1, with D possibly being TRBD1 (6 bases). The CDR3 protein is CASSESAVGFSGAIF. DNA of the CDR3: TGCGCCAGCAGTGAGTCCGCCGTCGGGTTCTCGGGGGCTATCTTT.